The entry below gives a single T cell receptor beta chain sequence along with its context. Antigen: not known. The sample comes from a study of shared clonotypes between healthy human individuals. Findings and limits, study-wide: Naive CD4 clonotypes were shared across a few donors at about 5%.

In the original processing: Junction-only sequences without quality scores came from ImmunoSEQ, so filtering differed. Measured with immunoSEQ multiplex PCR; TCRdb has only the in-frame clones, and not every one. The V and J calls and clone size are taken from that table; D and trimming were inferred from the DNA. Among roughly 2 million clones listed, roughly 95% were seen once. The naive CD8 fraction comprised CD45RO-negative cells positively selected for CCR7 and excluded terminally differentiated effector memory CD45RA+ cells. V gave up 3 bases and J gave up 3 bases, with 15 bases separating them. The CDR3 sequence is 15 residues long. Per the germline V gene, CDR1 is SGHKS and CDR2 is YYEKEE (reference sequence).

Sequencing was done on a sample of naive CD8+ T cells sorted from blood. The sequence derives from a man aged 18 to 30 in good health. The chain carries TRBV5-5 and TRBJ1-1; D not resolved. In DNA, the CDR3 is TGTGCCAGCAGCTCCGCTGCCCCTATGGACACTGAAGCTTTCTTT. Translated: CASSSAAPMDTEAFF.